Presented here are 6 T cell receptor beta chains from one specimen sequenced in a study of long-term antiretroviral therapy in people with HIV. An immunoSEQ assay, version v3.0, was performed at survey level. Clones were read by immunoSEQ multiplex PCR, and TCRdb kept only the in-frame ones, dropping some. This repertoire shows 20,000 to 25,000 clones, roughly 87% found once; its top ten account for 5%. The specimen was unsorted PBMCs, collected 0.3 years after starting antiretroviral therapy. Receptor source: a man aged 50-59 years with HIV.

The chain links TRBV5-1 to TRBJ2-1; 9 bases map to TRBD2. The CDR3 totals 15 residues. Germline assignment: CDR1 SGHRS and CDR2 YFSETQ. V dropped 7 bases and J dropped 2; count of bases not matched to a gene: 7. CDR3 in amino acids: CASAFSGGPYNEQFF. CDR3 DNA sequence: TGCGCCAGCGCCTTTAGCGGGGGCCCCTACAATGAGCAGTTCTTC. The complete variable domain, with remaining parts taken from reference TRBV5-1 and TRBJ2-1, reads KAGVTQTPRYLIKTRGQQVTLSCSPISGHRSVSWYQQTPGQGLQFLFEYFSETQRNKGNFPGRFSGRQFSNSRSEMNVSTLELGDSALYLCASAFSGGPYNEQFFGPGTRLTVL.

This clone was picked up one time. V and J are TRBV7-2 and TRBJ1-2, with 7 bases matching TRBD1. The CDR3 consists of 14 residues. The germline gives CDR1 SGHTA, CDR2 FQGNSA. The V segment lost 5 bases and the J segment 6 bases; nucleotides outside the gene matches: 9. Written as DNA, the CDR3 is TGTGCCAGCAGCATAGACAGGGAAGTCGATGGCTACACCTTC. The encoded protein is CASSIDREVDGYTF.

The chain links TRBV6-1 to TRBJ1-4, with D unresolved. The V gene's germline CDR1 is MNHNS and CDR2 SASEGT. The V end lost 3 bases, the J end lost 0 bases, and 14 bases lay between the germline ends. This CDR3 region has 17 residues. CDR3 loop: CASSDSGHHATNEKLFF. CDR3 coding DNA: TGTGCCAGCAGTGATTCTGGGCACCACGCAACTAATGAAAAACTGTTTTTT.

J is TRBJ2-3 and V is TRBV10-3; D is possibly TRBD2 (6 bases). The CDR3 totals 17 residues. V lost 10 bases, J lost 0 bases, and 23 bases lay in between. Germline CDR1 ENHRY, CDR2 SYGVKD. This CDR3 is CATKWTTLRASTDTQYF. CDR3 in DNA: TGTGCCACCAAGTGGACTACGCTTCGAGCTAGCACAGATACGCAGTATTTT.

This chain links TRBV27 with TRBJ2-7; D gene uncertain. From germline, CDR1 is MNHEY and CDR2 SMNVEV (reference sequence). This CDR3 is built from 15 residues. The germline V and J ends were trimmed by 0 bases and 4 bases, with 13 bases remaining between them. CDR3 in amino acids: CASSLSTDQTYEQYF. In nucleotides, the CDR3 is TGTGCCAGCAGTTTATCGACGGATCAAACATACGAGCAGTACTTC.

The chain is built from TRBV5-1 and TRBJ2-4; 7 bases are a match to TRBD2. Germline V gene lookup returns CDR1 SGHRS and CDR2 YFSETQ. With V trimmed by 0 bases and J by 15 bases, 9 bases remained unmatched. This CDR3 has 13 amino acids. As DNA, the CDR3 is TGCGCCAGCAGCTTGGAGCCATCGGGGGGTTTGTACTTC. This codes for CASSLEPSGGLYF.